The source of this TCR beta chain is a study of molecular identifiers for immune sequencing clone quantification. General study points: Sizes of highly expanded clones could be underestimated through identical TCRs sharing a barcode.

The authors gated naive CD8 T cells as CD8+CD4-CCR7+CD45RA+ for sorting. TCRdb re-called the PCR reads through MiXCR, storing one row per CDR3 protein. Of 70,000 to 90,000 distinct CDR3 sequences in the sample, under 25% were seen once. On this clonotype: Antigen: not known.

Trimming took 4 bases from V and 7 from J; bases not matched to a gene: 9. Germline V gene lookup returns CDR1 SGDLS and CDR2 YYNGEE. The CDR3 covers 14 residues. The sample taken for sequencing was naive CD8+ T cells from blood, with Jurkat cell RNA spiked in. Subset described: FACS-sorted CD8+CD4-CCR7+CD45RA+ naive T cells. The chain links TRBV9 to TRBJ2-7, with TRBD2 matching over 9 bases. The sequence was obtained from a human donor in good health. Some libraries in this study had Jurkat cell RNA spiked in. The CDR3 sequence is CASSPLLREGEQYF. The CDR3 nucleotides read TGTGCCAGCAGCCCCCTCCTGCGGGAGGGGGAGCAGTACTTC. Using reference TRBV9 and TRBJ2-7 for the parts outside the CDR3, the full variable domain is DSGVTQTPKHLITATGQRVTLRCSPRSGDLSVYWYQQSLDQGLQFLIQYYNGEERAKGNILERFSAQQFPDLHSELNLSSLELGDSALYFCASSPLLREGEQYFGPGTRLTVT.